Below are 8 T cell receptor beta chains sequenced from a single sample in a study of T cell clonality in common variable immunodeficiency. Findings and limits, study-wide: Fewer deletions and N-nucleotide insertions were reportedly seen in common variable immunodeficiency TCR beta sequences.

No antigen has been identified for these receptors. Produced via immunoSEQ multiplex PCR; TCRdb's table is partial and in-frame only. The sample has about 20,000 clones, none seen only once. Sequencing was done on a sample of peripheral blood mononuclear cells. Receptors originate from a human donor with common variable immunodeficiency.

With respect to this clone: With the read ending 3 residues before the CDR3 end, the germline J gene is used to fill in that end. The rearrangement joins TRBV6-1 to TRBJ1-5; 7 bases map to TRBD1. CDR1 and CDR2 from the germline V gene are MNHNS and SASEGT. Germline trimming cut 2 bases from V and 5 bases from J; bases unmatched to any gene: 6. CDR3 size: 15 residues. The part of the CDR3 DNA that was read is TGTGCCAGCAGTGAATGGCGCAGGGGGGATCAGCCC. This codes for CASSEWRRGDQP. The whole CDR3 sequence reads CASSEWRRGDQPQHF.

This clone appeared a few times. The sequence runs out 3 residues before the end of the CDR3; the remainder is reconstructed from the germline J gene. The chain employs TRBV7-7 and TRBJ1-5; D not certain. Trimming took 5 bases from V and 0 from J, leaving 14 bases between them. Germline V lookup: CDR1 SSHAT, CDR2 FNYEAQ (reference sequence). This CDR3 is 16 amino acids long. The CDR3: CASSPVSVYSNQPQHF. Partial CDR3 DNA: TGTGCCAGCAGCCCAGTTTCCGTGTATAGCAATCAGCCC.

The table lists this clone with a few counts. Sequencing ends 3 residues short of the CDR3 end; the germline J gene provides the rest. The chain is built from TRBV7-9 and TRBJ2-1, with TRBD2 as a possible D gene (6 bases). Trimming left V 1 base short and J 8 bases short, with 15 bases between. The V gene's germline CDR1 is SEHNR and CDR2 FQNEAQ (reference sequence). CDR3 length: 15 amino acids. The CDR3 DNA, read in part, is TGTGCCAGCAGCTTAGTTGGGCCGGGCGGGGATGAG. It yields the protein CASSLVGPGGDE. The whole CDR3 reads CASSLVGPGGDEQFF.

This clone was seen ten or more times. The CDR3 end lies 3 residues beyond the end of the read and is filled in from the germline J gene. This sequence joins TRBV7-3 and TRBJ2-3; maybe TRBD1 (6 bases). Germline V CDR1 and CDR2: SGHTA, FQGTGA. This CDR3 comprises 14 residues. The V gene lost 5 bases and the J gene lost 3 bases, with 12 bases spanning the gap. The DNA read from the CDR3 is TGTGCCAGCAGCCCTCCGGACAGAACAGATACG. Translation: CASSPPDRTDT. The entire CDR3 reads CASSPPDRTDTQYF.

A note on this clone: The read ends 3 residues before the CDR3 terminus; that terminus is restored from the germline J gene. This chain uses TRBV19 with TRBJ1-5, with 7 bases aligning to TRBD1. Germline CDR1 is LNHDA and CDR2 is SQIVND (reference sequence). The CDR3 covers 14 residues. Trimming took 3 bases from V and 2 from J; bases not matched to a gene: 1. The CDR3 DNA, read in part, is TGTGCCAGTAGTATCACAGGGGGCAATCAGCCC. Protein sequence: CASSITGGNQP. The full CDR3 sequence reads CASSITGGNQPQHF.

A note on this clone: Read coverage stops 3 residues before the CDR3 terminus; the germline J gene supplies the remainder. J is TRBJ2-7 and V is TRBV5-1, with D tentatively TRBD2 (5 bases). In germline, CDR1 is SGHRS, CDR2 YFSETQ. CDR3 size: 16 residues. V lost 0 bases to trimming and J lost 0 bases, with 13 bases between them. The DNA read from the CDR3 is TGCGCCAGCAGCTTGGGACTACTGGGGAGCTCCTACGAG. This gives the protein CASSLGLLGSSYE. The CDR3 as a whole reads CASSLGLLGSSYEQYF.

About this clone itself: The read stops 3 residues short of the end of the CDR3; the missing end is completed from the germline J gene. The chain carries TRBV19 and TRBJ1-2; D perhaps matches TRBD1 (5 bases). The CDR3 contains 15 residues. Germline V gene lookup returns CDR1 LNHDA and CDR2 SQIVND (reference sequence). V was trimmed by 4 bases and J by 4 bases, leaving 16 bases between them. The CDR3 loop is CASSTPDTRGYGYTF. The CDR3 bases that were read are TGTGCCAGTAGTACCCCGGACACAAGAGGCTATGGC. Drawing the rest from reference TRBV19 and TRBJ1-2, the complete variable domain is DGGITQSPKYLFRKEGQNVTLSCEQNLNHDAMYWYRQDPGQGLRLIYYSQIVNDFQKGDIAEGYSVSREKKESFPLTVTSAQKNPTAFYLCASSTPDTRGYGYTFGSGTRLTVV.

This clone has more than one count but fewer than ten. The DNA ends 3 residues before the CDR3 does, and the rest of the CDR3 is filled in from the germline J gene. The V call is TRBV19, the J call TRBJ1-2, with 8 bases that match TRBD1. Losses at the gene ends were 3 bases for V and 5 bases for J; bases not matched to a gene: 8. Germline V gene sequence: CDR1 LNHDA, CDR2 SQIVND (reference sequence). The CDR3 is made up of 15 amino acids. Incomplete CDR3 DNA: TGTGCCAGTAGTATCCATCTGGGACAGGAATATGGC. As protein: CASSIHLGQEYG. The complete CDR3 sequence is CASSIHLGQEYGYTF. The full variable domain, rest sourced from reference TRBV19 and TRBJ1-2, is DGGITQSPKYLFRKEGQNVTLSCEQNLNHDAMYWYRQDPGQGLRLIYYSQIVNDFQKGDIAEGYSVSREKKESFPLTVTSAQKNPTAFYLCASSIHLGQEYGYTFGSGTRLTVV.